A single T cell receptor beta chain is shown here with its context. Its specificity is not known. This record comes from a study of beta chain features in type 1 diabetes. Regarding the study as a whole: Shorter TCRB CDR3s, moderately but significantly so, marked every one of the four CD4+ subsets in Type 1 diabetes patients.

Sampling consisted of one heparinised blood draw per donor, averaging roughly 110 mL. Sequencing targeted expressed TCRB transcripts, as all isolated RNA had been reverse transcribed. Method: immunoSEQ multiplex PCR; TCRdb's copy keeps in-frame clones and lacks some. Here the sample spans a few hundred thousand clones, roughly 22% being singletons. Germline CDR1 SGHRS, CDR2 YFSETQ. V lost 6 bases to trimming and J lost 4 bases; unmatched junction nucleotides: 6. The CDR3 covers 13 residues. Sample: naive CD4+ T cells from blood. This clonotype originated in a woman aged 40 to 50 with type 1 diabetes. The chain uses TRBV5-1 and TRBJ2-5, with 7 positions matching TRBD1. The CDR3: CASTQTGPETQYF. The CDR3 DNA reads TGCGCCAGCACTCAGACAGGGCCAGAGACCCAGTACTTC.